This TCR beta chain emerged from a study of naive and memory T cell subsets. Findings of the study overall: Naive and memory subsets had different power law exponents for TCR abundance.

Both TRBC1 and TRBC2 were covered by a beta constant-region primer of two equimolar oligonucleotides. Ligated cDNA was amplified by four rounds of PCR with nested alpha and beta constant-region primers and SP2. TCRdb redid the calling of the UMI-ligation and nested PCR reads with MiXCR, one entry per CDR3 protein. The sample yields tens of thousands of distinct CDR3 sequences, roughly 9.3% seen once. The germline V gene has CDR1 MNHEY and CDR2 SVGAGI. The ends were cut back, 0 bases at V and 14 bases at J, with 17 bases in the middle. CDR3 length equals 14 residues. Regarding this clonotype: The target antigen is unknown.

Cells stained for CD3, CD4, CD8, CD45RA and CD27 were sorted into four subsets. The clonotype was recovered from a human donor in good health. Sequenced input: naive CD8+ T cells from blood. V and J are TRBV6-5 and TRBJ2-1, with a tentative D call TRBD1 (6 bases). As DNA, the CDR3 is TGTGCCAGCAGTTACTCTCAGGGGCCGGGGTGGGAGTTCTTC. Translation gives CASSYSQGPGWEFF.